This is a list of T cell receptor beta chains from one sample in a study of somatic mutations in cytotoxic T cells in rheumatoid arthritis. This table comes from immunoSEQ multiplex PCR, and its TCRdb copy is limited to in-frame clones, with some not included. The data contain tens of thousands of clones, roughly four fifths of them singletons. The sample was CD8+ T cells sorted from blood. Source of these receptors: an adult with rheumatoid arthritis. CDR3s include the opening cysteine and the closing phenylalanine or tryptophan. A D gene is named only where the DNA matches it firmly. Size values are once, few and many counts, or a class for expanded clones, and some rows have none.

clone size	V gene	J gene	D gene	CDR3 DNA	CDR3 protein
NA	TRBV4-2	TRBJ1-1	NA	TGTGCCAGCAGCCAAGAAGGGAGGCCGGCGGAAGCTTTCTTT	CASSQEGRPAEAFF
NA	TRBV29-1	TRBJ2-1	TRBD2	TGCAGCGTTGGGGGGGGACTAGCGGGAGCGTCGAATGAGCAGTTCTTC	CSVGGGLAGASNEQFF
NA	TRBV4-3	TRBJ1-4	TRBD1	TGCGCCAGCAGCCAAGTCCCGGACAGGGAGAATGAAAAACTGTTTTTT	CASSQVPDRENEKLFF
NA	TRBV7-9	TRBJ1-6	NA	TGTGCCAGCAGCGGAGGGACACCTAATTCACCCCTCCACTTT	CASSGGTPNSPLHF
NA	TRBV5-6	TRBJ2-2	TRBD2	TGTGCCAGCAGCTTGAGGTTTAGCGGGAGGGCGGCGAACACCGGGGAGCTGTTTTTT	CASSLRFSGRAANTGELFF
NA	TRBV13	TRBJ2-7	NA	TGTGCCAGCAGCCTCGGACAGAGCTACGAGCAGTACTTC	CASSLGQSYEQYF
NA	TRBV27	TRBJ2-7	NA	TGTGCCAGCAGTTTGGGCCAGGGGGGCAACGAGCAGTACTTC	CASSLGQGGNEQYF
once	TRBV27	TRBJ2-1	TRBD2	TGTGCCAGCGGAGCGGGGAACTACAATGAGCAGTTCTTC	CASGAGNYNEQFF
NA	TRBV7-9	TRBJ2-3	NA	TGTGCCAGCAGCGGGAAGTTTGATACGCAGTATTTT	CASSGKFDTQYF
NA	TRBV5-5	TRBJ2-7	NA	TGTGCCAGCAGCTTGAGGTTGGATGGACTTGAGCAGTACTTC	CASSLRLDGLEQYF
NA	TRBV11-3	TRBJ2-3	NA	TGTGCCAGCAGCTTAGAAGGGGCAGGGGGGACAGATACGCAGTATTTT	CASSLEGAGGTDTQYF
NA	TRBV5-4	TRBJ1-3	TRBD1	TGTGCCAGCAGCTATGGGACAGGGCCTACTGGAAACACCATATATTTT	CASSYGTGPTGNTIYF
once	TRBV7-8	TRBJ2-2	NA	TGTGCCAGCAGCCCTCGGGTAGGGACCGCGAACACCGGGGAGCTGTTTTTT	CASSPRVGTANTGELFF
NA	TRBV11-2	TRBJ2-2	TRBD2	TGTGCCAGCAGCTTACCCCGGGAGGGGGTCGGCACCGGGGAGCTGTTTTTT	CASSLPREGVGTGELFF
NA	TRBV6-6	TRBJ2-5	NA	TGTGCCAGCAGTTACTTGGAAGAGACCCAGTACTTC	CASSYLEETQYF
NA	TRBV7-2	TRBJ2-1	TRBD1	TGTGCCAGCAGCTCCGGGACAGACCTCTACAATGAGCAGTTCTTC	CASSSGTDLYNEQFF
NA	TRBV10-3	TRBJ2-1	TRBD1	TGTGCCATCAGAGGACAGGGGAATGAGCAGTTCTTC	CAIRGQGNEQFF
NA	TRBV6-6	TRBJ1-2	NA	TGTGCCAGCAGCCACAACTATGGCTACACCTTC	CASSHNYGYTF
NA	TRBV30	TRBJ2-7	NA	TGTGCCTGGAGTACGCTGTCCTACGAGCAGTACTTC	CAWSTLSYEQYF
NA	TRBV28	TRBJ2-7	TRBD2	TGTGCCAGCAGCTCCTCGGGGGGCTACGAGCAGTACTTC	CASSSSGGYEQYF
NA	TRBV27	TRBJ2-1	NA	TGTGCCAGCAGTTCCCGAACCTACAATGAGCAGTTCTTC	CASSSRTYNEQFF
NA	TRBV7-6	TRBJ1-2	NA	TGTGCCAGCAGCTTAAACGAGGGGAACTATGGCTACACCTTC	CASSLNEGNYGYTF
few	TRBV5-1	TRBJ1-2	NA	TGCGCCAGCAGATTCACATGGGCGCGAAGAGGGCATGGCTACACCTTC	CASRFTWARRGHGYTF
NA	TRBV28	TRBJ1-5	TRBD1	TGTGCCAGCAGTTCACTGTGGACAGGTCTTTCCAATCAGCCCCAGCATTTT	CASSSLWTGLSNQPQHF
NA	TRBV7-8	TRBJ2-6	TRBD1	TGTGCCAGCAGCCTGGACAGGGATCGTGGGGCCAACGTCCTGACTTTC	CASSLDRDRGANVLTF
once	TRBV7-6	TRBJ2-7	TRBD1	TGTGCCAGCAGCTCCGGGACAGGGACATCCTACGAGCAGTACTTC	CASSSGTGTSYEQYF
few	TRBV27	TRBJ1-2	NA	TGTGCCAGCAGCGACGGGGGAGTATTGGACTACACCTTC	CASSDGGVLDYTF
NA	TRBV9	TRBJ2-6	NA	TGTGCCAGCAGCACCTACTCCGATCCTAGCTCTGGGGCCAACGTCCTGACTTTC	CASSTYSDPSSGANVLTF
NA	TRBV5-4	TRBJ2-1	NA	TGTGCCAGCAGCCTTTGGGGCGCGGCTAATGAGCAGTTCTTC	CASSLWGAANEQFF
NA	TRBV13	TRBJ2-7	NA	TGTGCCAGCTCCCGCGGCACTACCTACGAGCAGTACTTC	CASSRGTTYEQYF
NA	TRBV5-1	TRBJ2-7	TRBD1	TGCGCCAGCAGCTTAGACAGGGGTTCCTCCTACGAGCAGTACTTC	CASSLDRGSSYEQYF